This TCR beta chain was captured by sequencing in a study of blood T cell repertoires in COVID-19. Study overall: Samples of COVID-19 (acute and convalescent) were obtained from the United States, Italy and Spain. In each case, the material was cDNA or gDNA derived from T cells, B-cell-depleted T cells, or PBMCs.

Germline V gene sequence: CDR1 SGHRS, CDR2 YFSETQ. Trimming at V came to 2 bases and at J to 3 bases, leaving 5 bases not matched to a gene. This CDR3 has 16 amino acids. Original data processing: Using reference gene primer amplification, nucleated cell counts were estimated. The data were produced by immunoSEQ multiplex PCR, yet TCRdb's version contains in-frame clones alone and is incomplete. That table is the source of V, J and clone size, and D and trimming were worked out from the DNA. The table has 350,000 to 400,000 clones, approximately 89% seen once. Across under 25 US areas, participants ranged in age from 18 to 89 years.

The chain recombines TRBV5-1 with TRBJ1-4; 9 positions match TRBD1. The TCR was taken from a man between 40 and 49 years old in a cohort exposed to, infected with or recovered from COVID-19 (not recorded which). The sample consisted of PBMCs or T cells enriched from blood (not recorded which). The CDR3 DNA reads as TGCGCCAGCAGCTTCTCCGGGACAGGGTCTAATGAAAAACTGTTTTTT. It yields the protein CASSFSGTGSNEKLFF.